What follows describes a single T cell receptor (beta chain). Its antigen has not been determined. Base qualities were left out, and no much larger clone turns up one base away. The data derive from a study of cytomegalovirus exposure and HLA in healthy donors (dated by TCRdb to about 2017). Notes on the research overall: An earlier analysis of 587 of the donors reported about 250 Gb of sequence data and 117 million unique TCR beta sequences from 150 million to 200 million T cells. About 300 gigabases of sequencing data and some 85 million unique TCR sequences were included in an early release covering around 650 HLA-typed donors. Among the roughly 430 genotyped donors, about 83% belonged to the genetic ancestry cluster associated with self-reported Caucasian donors. The aim of the study was to test whether cataloging public T cell receptors could identify signatures of past pathogen exposure. The study profiled the T cell repertoires of some 610 subjects by immunosequencing and related them to cytomegalovirus serostatus. In addition to the first cohort of hundreds of subjects, a separate validation cohort of 120 different subjects was used. The study combined high-throughput TCR immunosequencing, statistical association of individual TCRs with disease status, and machine learning to predict cytomegalovirus infection status. To study patterns of TCR occurrence, a later analysis re-analyzed previously published TCR beta repertoires from several hundred donors and added high-resolution HLA genotyping. Rather than using new phenotypic data, the later analysis identified candidate immune exposures from TCR beta sequences and from how often those sequences occurred across donors. In an earlier analysis of 500 to 650 of the donors, high-throughput TCR beta sequencing was used to judge whether each TCR beta V gene segment behaved as functional or pseudogenic. Alongside the repertoire data, information on donor age, sex, ethnicity and CMV serostatus was compiled. In a later genetic analysis, genome-wide SNP genotypes for about 65% of the 666 donors were used, and that subset was treated as a discovery cohort. Every discovery cohort repertoire had been produced on one sequencing platform. HLA typing included class I and class II loci at four-digit resolution. Typing coverage differed by locus: A, B, C, DRB1 and DQB1 were typed in roughly 629-630 donors, DQA1 in 500 to 550, DPA1 in 606, and DPB1 in around 440. Four to six DR-DQ haplotypes were handled as single units for association and clustering, since linkage in the cohort was strong. On average, roughly 240,000 unique TCR beta nucleotide sequences were sequenced per donor among about 400 genotyped donors of the cohort, with roughly 18% of those sequences being non-productive. Overall study outcomes, separate from this receptor: According to the authors, the approach could potentially be generalized to other disease states and immunological phenotypes. In a later analysis, several top co-occurrence clusters were reported to appear linked to parvovirus B19, influenza, CMV and Epstein-Barr virus. The sequencing pipeline was judged likely to have produced a cluster of highly shared sequence variants as a technical artifact. In an earlier analysis of fewer than 750 of the donors, most TCR beta V segments were observed in productive rearrangements about 87% or about 30% of the time, broadly matching IMGT annotations. In both the original and validation cohorts, the classifier was reported to diagnose cytomegalovirus status with high specificity and sensitivity. In a later genetic analysis, fewer N-insertions in productive TCRs were reported among donors in an Asian-associated ancestry cluster than the 666-donor mean. The cohort was sequenced for TCR beta chains only, and without alpha or paired-chain data the features that could be detected were limited. Compared with equally common non-associated chains, HLA-associated TCR beta chains in a later analysis were more clonally expanded and had lower generation probabilities. Roughly uniform sequencing depth across donors was assumed in presence/absence analyses, although this assumption may not hold. When HLA alleles, especially DR and DQ, strongly co-occurred, TCR associations were difficult to assign to individual alleles. According to a later analysis, most CMV-associated TCR beta chains appeared to be HLA-restricted, and the HLA associations seemed to be driven largely by CMV exposure. Most TCR sequences were seen in very few donors, while some public TCRs were found in many individuals. A few of the identified cytomegalovirus-associated TCR beta chains were confirmed in vitro to be specific for cytomegalovirus antigens. Seventeen rarely observed V segments, including chromosome 9 orphons, were excluded from the earlier analysis of a few hundred of the donors because counts were too low. A further reported finding was that TCR beta sequences accurately predicted the HLA-A and HLA-B alleles for most subjects in the first cohort. Correlated functional status among segregating V segments might be attributable to linkage disequilibrium, but an unknown experimental factor could not be ruled out. Some IMGT-functional V segments, including TRBV6-2 and TRBV6-3, could not be told apart with the 87-base-pair reads, so those segments were excluded. In a later analysis, TCR association rates were found to vary across HLA loci, with the most associated TCRs seen for DRB1 alleles and the fewest for HLA-C alleles. An association between a missense DCLRE1C variant and V-gene and J-gene trimming of TCR beta chains was found in a later genetic analysis and replicated in an independent cohort. In a later analysis, around 15,000 TCR beta sequences were associated with specific HLA alleles at a false discovery rate of 0.05. HLA typing was unavailable for some donors at each locus, so association tests used only the typed subset. In the study, 164 TCR beta chains were listed as associated with cytomegalovirus. Immune exposure information for the cohort was limited to CMV serostatus.

The method was the immunoSEQ multiplex PCR assay. The multiplex PCR relied on a mix of 60 forward primers for TCR Vbeta segments and 13 reverse primers for TCR Jbeta segments. The CDR3 region of rearranged TCR beta genes was amplified from genomic DNA with a multiplex PCR assay. The amplified TCR beta libraries were sequenced on the Illumina HiSeq System as 87-base-pair reads. The authors' pipeline ran thus. In a later analysis, tens of millions of unique TCR beta chains were counted across the 500 to 850 repertoires, and roughly 11 million of these chains were shared by at least two donors. To remove PCR and sequencing errors, raw reads were error-corrected and collapsed into unique sequences using a nearest-neighbor algorithm that merged closely related sequences. CDR3 sequences were aligned to IMGT reference sequences to assign V, D and J gene segments. Each retained sequence needed at least a six-nucleotide match to both a V gene segment and a J gene segment. Rearrangements were classified as productive when the CDR3 lacked stop codons and remained in frame with V and J, and all other rearrangements were classified as non-productive. CDR3 was defined according to IMGT convention as the region running from the second conserved V-encoded cysteine to the conserved J-encoded phenylalanine. Sequences without an unambiguous match to a single V gene segment were excluded from the earlier analysis of approximately 560 of the donors. In an earlier analysis of approximately 610 of the donors, V segments were called functional above 56.7% productive rearrangements and were called segregating when the between-donor standard deviation exceeded 5%. A statistical classification framework was built for diagnosing cytomegalovirus status from the catalog of TCR beta chain sequences. V and J gene assignment, in a later analysis, came from comparing TCR nucleotide sequences with IMGT/GENE-DB human TR gene sequences. In a later analysis, CDR3 sequences and most-parsimonious VDJ recombination scenarios were assigned using the TCRdist pipeline. A later analysis defined each TCR beta chain by its CDR3 amino acid sequence plus V-gene family, and excluded reads lacking a unique V-gene family. To address suspected cross-contamination and a sequencing artifact, a later analysis removed several hundred highly shared, low-generation-probability nucleotide sequences. A later analysis calculated a clonal expansion index for each public chain from normalized within-repertoire ranks of inferred template counts. Generation probabilities in a later analysis came from a VDJ recombination model fitted to out-of-frame rearrangements, and those results were checked against IGoR. A later analysis scored TCR-TCR, TCR-HLA and TCR-CMV co-occurrence with hypergeometric tests, applying a repertoire-size bias correction to TCR pairs. In a later analysis, false discovery rates were estimated by permuting HLA or CMV assignments 20 times. A later analysis grouped co-occurring TCRs with DBSCAN, adding TCRdist sequence similarity when clustering within HLA-allele-positive subsets. Co-occurrence clustering excluded repertoires with fewer than 30,000 or more than 120,000 public chains, plus five with anomalous nucleotide sharing. This immuneACCESS table, as held by TCRdb, lists in-frame sequences with V and J called but not all clones. Of the missing ones, under half trace to an unresolved V gene in checked studies; the others have no known cause. That table furnishes V, J and clone size, whereas the DNA furnished D and trimming. This sample is represented by under 200,000 clones; more than 60% of them were singletons. The ten largest account for more than 3.5% of the sample.

Counted from cysteine to phenylalanine, this CDR3 has 15 amino acids. The read is trimmed to its CDR3 DNA, 45 bases read in frame from base 1. Between the V and J ends, shortened by 5 bases and 5 bases respectively, the junction contains 15 bases. Taken from the germline V gene, the CDR1 and CDR2 loops are SGHVS and FQNEAQ. The cohort comprised more than 550 healthy bone marrow donors. At the time of sampling, every cohort member was nominally healthy, though immune exposures that went unrecorded were likely present. The donor tested CMV seronegative and was one of the 352 seronegative cohort members. A peripheral blood sample was provided by each donor, and peripheral blood mononuclear cells were used for TCR beta sequencing. The Qiagen DNeasy Blood Extraction Kit was used to extract genomic DNA from the blood cell samples.

The rearranged chain carries TRBV7-8 and TRBJ2-2; perhaps TRBD1 is the D gene, with 5 bases matching. The receptor comes from a man between 35 and 55 years old in good health and CMV-seronegative. The sample consisted of PBMCs. CDR3 reads: CASSPQSRQTGELFF. The base sequence is TGTGCCAGCAGCCCCCAATCCAGACAGACCGGGGAGCTGTTTTTT. Here the CDR3 is joined to the reference TRBV7-8 and TRBJ2-2 genes, and the full variable domain is: GAGVSQSPRYKVAKRGQDVALRCDPISGHVSLFWYQQALGQGPEFLTYFQNEAQLDKSGLPSDRFFAERPEGSVSTLKIQRTQQEDSAVYLCASSPQSRQTGELFFGEGSRLTVL.